The sequence of this T cell receptor beta chain was determined in a study of T cell responses to AZD1222 COVID-19 vaccine. Clones were read by immunoSEQ multiplex PCR, and TCRdb kept only the in-frame ones, dropping some. In the table there are 72,000 or so clones, approximately 90% of which are singletons. Findings and limits, study-wide: The study found vaccine-associated CD4 TCRs spanning spike, dominant at 160-218 and 743-854. The reported proportion of spike-specific TCRs targeting unmutated variant regions was nearly half.

The CDR3 runs to 16 residues. Trimming took 5 bases from V and 1 from J; bases not matched to a gene: 9. Germline V gives CDR1 MDHEN, CDR2 SYDVKM. This clone was counted a single time. Its matching antigen is unknown. This chain uses TRBV28 with TRBJ1-1; 8 bases align to TRBD1. This TCR came from an adult in good health. Sample: peripheral blood, taken on day 0 of AZD1222 vaccination. The CDR3 loop is CASSLQDRVKNTEAFF. CDR3 in DNA: TGTGCCAGCAGTCTACAGGACAGGGTGAAGAACACTGAAGCTTTCTTT.